This entry describes one T cell receptor beta chain. What it binds is not known. The sample comes from a study of graft-versus-host responses after intestinal transplantation. Libraries were prepared by immunoSEQ multiplex PCR; TCRdb keeps only in-frame clonotypes and omits some of them. The data show tens of thousands of clones, 85% to 95% seen once. The origin of this receptor is a human donor who received an intestinal transplant. This specimen was unstimulated CD8+ T cells sorted from spleen or lymph node cells, taken before intestinal transplant.

The CDR3 here is CASSPIYTDTQYF. The DNA for the CDR3 is TGTGCCAGCAGCCCAATCTACACAGATACGCAGTATTTT. The chain joins TRBV7-9 to TRBJ2-3; no reliable D call. The V end lost 5 bases, the J end lost 2 bases, and 8 bases lay between the germline ends. The germline V gene encodes CDR1 SEHNR and CDR2 FQNEAQ (reference sequence). The CDR3 covers 13 residues.